This is a list of T cell receptor beta chains from one sample in a study of blood T cell repertoires in COVID-19. Generated by immunoSEQ multiplex PCR, the TCRdb table keeps only in-frame clones and is missing some. Here the sample spans some 310,000 clones, 90% being singletons. Material: peripheral blood. These receptors came from a woman aged 40 to 50 with COVID-19, enrolled during active disease. Both conserved end residues are part of each CDR3. A D gene is named only where the DNA matches it firmly. Clone size is not always given. Where it is, it says once, few, many or a class for expanded clones.

V	D	size	J	CDR3	DNA
TRBV11-2	-	-	TRBJ1-3	CASSLRGTGNTIYF	TGTGCCAGCAGCTTAAGGGGGACGGGAAACACCATATATTTT
TRBV5-1	TRBD1	-	TRBJ2-7	CASSLLRTGEYYEQYF	TGCGCCAGCAGCTTGTTACGGACAGGGGAGTACTACGAGCAGTACTTC
TRBV4-2	TRBD1	-	TRBJ1-1	CASSDGTGGNTEAFF	TGTGCCAGCAGCGATGGGACAGGGGGGAACACTGAAGCTTTCTTT
TRBV18	TRBD1	-	TRBJ1-3	CASSPTGQGAGNTIYF	TGTGCCAGCTCACCTACTGGACAGGGGGCTGGAAACACCATATATTTT
TRBV2	TRBD1	-	TRBJ1-1	CASSAGDSILDTEAFF	TGTGCCAGCAGCGCTGGGGACAGTATCTTGGACACTGAAGCTTTCTTT
TRBV14	-	few	TRBJ2-7	CASSQGLNRVGHEQYF	TGTGCCAGCAGCCAAGGCCTCAACAGGGTAGGTCACGAGCAGTACTTC
TRBV7-9	-	-	TRBJ1-1	CASSLFADTEAFF	TGTGCCAGCAGCCTCTTTGCGGACACCGAAGCTTTCTTT
TRBV7-2	-	once	TRBJ2-2	CASSSGTWAGELFF	TGTGCCAGCAGCTCGGGGACATGGGCCGGGGAGCTGTTTTTT
TRBV13	TRBD2	-	TRBJ2-7	CASSRGPGLAGGRYEQYF	TGTGCCAGCAGCCGCGGACCGGGACTAGCGGGAGGGAGGTACGAGCAGTACTTC
TRBV9	TRBD1	-	TRBJ1-3	CASSTGDTRISGNTIYF	TGTGCCAGCAGCACAGGGGACACCCGTATCTCTGGAAACACCATATATTTT
TRBV5-6	TRBD2	-	TRBJ2-3	CASSVSGGHYTQYF	TGTGCCAGCAGCGTGAGCGGGGGCCATTATACGCAGTATTTT
TRBV27	TRBD1	-	TRBJ1-5	CASSDIFRGNKNQPQHF	TGTGCCAGCAGCGACATTTTCAGGGGGAACAAAAATCAGCCCCAGCATTTT
TRBV6-2/TRBV6-3	TRBD2	-	TRBJ2-5	CASSYLAVGETQYF	TGTGCCAGCAGTTACCTAGCGGTTGGAGAGACCCAGTACTTC
TRBV28	-	-	TRBJ1-2	CASSFSGVYGYTF	TGTGCCAGCAGTTTTTCAGGGGTCTATGGCTACACCTTC
TRBV5-1	TRBD2	once	TRBJ2-7	CASSRGTSGSYEQYF	TGCGCCAGCAGCAGAGGGACTAGCGGTTCCTACGAGCAGTACTTC
TRBV3-1/TRBV3-2	-	-	TRBJ1-6	CASSPDPAGNSPLHF	TGTGCCAGCAGCCCGGACCCTGCGGGTAATTCACCCCTCCACTTT
TRBV6-5	TRBD1	-	TRBJ2-7	CASRRSQGGYEQYF	TGTGCCAGCAGAAGATCACAGGGGGGATACGAGCAGTACTTC
TRBV2	-	-	TRBJ2-3	CAIIGLITSTDTQYF	TGTGCCATCATAGGACTGATCACTAGCACAGATACGCAGTATTTT
TRBV27	TRBD1	-	TRBJ1-2	CATLDRGFGYTF	TGTGCCACCTTAGACAGGGGATTTGGCTACACCTTC
TRBV19	-	-	TRBJ1-5	CASHRDIVSNQPQHF	TGTGCCAGTCACCGGGACATAGTAAGCAATCAGCCCCAGCATTTT
TRBV2	TRBD1	few	TRBJ1-1	CASNPDRGGVAFF	TGTGCCAGCAACCCGGACAGGGGAGGAGTAGCTTTCTTT
TRBV15	-	-	TRBJ1-1	CATSRDLGSAGTEAFF	TGTGCCACCAGCAGAGATCTGGGAAGCGCGGGCACTGAAGCTTTCTTT
TRBV7-3	-	-	TRBJ2-1	CASSSSRGTINEQFF	TGTGCCAGCAGCTCGTCGCGGGGAACTATCAATGAGCAGTTCTTC
TRBV7-9	-	-	TRBJ1-1	CASSLDTLNTEAFF	TGTGCCAGCAGCTTAGATACACTGAACACTGAAGCTTTCTTT
TRBV2	-	-	TRBJ1-1	CASSEARMGWFFTEAFF	TGTGCCAGCAGTGAAGCCCGGATGGGCTGGTTCTTCACTGAAGCTTTCTTT
TRBV5-4	-	-	TRBJ1-3	CASSWGGAAANTIYF	TGTGCCAGCAGCTGGGGGGGGGCGGCGGCGAACACCATATATTTT
TRBV4-3	-	-	TRBJ1-1	CASSQGSGTPGTEAFF	TGCGCCAGCAGCCAGGGCTCCGGGACACCGGGCACTGAAGCTTTCTTT
TRBV30	-	-	TRBJ1-4	CAWTYSTRGRHEKLFF	TGTGCCTGGACCTACTCTACCAGAGGTCGGCATGAAAAACTGTTTTTT
TRBV9	TRBD2	-	TRBJ2-1	CASSVDPSGSSYNEQFF	TGTGCCAGCAGCGTAGATCCTAGCGGAAGCTCCTACAATGAGCAGTTCTTC
TRBV30	-	-	TRBJ2-7	CAWSSGLSYEQYF	TGTGCCTGGAGTTCGGGACTTTCCTACGAGCAGTACTTC
TRBV27	-	-	TRBJ2-5	CASRSLGGETQYF	TGTGCCAGCCGTAGCCTGGGTGGAGAGACCCAGTACTTC
TRBV4-3	TRBD1	-	TRBJ1-2	CASSQDQGTDYGYTF	TGCGCCAGCAGCCAAGATCAAGGGACAGACTATGGCTACACCTTC
TRBV21-1	-	-	TRBJ1-2	CASSKALWEGGSSNYGYTF	TGTGCCAGCAGCAAAGCGCTTTGGGAGGGAGGGAGCTCTAACTATGGCTACACCTTC
TRBV5-1	-	-	TRBJ1-2	CASSLNNNYGYTF	TGCGCCAGCAGCTTGAACAATAACTATGGCTACACCTTC